The following is a T cell receptor beta chain sequence with its context. The data belong to a study of T cell changes during pregnancy in multiple sclerosis. This CDR3 is built from 15 residues. With 7 bases clipped from V and 0 bases from J, the junction kept 8 bases outside the gene matches. In germline, CDR1 is LNHDA, CDR2 SQIVND (reference sequence). Assay used: immunoSEQ multiplex PCR; TCRdb lists only in-frame clones, some missing. The sample lists about 71,000 clones; over 85% were seen once. Sample: peripheral blood, taken in the third trimester of pregnancy. This chain uses TRBV19 with TRBJ2-7; the match to TRBD2 covers 8 bases. This clonotype originated in a female donor with multiple sclerosis, enrolled in a pregnancy study. DNA of the CDR3: TGTGCCAGTACCTATACTAGCGGCAGCTCCTACGAGCAGTACTTC. It yields the protein CASTYTSGSSYEQYF.